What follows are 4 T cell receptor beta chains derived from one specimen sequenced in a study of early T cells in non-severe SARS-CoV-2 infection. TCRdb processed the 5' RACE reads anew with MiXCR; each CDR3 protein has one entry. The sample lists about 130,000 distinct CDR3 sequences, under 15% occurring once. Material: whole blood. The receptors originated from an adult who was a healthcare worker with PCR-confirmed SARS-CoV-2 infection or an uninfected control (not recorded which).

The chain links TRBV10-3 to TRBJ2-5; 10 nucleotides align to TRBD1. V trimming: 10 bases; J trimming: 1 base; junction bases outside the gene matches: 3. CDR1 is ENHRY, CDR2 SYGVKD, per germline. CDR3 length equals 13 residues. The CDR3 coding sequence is TGTGCCAGCTGGACAGGGGGCCAAGAGACCCAGTACTTC. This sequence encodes CASWTGGQETQYF.

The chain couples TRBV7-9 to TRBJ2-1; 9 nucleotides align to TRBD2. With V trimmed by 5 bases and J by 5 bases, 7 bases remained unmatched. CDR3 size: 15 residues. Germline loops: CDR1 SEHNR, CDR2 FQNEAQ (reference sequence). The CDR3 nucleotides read TGTGCCAGCAGCCTCCACGTAGCGGGGGACAATGAGCAGTTCTTC. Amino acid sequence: CASSLHVAGDNEQFF. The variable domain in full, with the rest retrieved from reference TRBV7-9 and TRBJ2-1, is DTGVSQNPRHKITKRGQNVTFRCDPISEHNRLYWYRQTLGQGPEFLTYFQNEAQLEKSRLLSDRFSAERPKGSFSTLEIQRTEQGDSAMYLCASSLHVAGDNEQFFGPGTRLTVL.

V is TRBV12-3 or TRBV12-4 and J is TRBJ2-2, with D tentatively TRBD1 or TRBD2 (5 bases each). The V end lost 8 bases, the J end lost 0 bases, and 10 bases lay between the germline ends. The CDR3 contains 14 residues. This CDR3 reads CASPKGPNTGELFF. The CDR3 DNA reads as TGTGCCAGCCCGAAGGGACCGAACACCGGGGAGCTGTTTTTT.

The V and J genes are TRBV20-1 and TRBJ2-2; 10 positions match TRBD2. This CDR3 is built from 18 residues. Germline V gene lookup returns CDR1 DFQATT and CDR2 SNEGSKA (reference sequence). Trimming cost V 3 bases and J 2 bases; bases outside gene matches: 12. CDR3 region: CSARRTSGDFLNTGELFF. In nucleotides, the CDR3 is TGCAGTGCTAGGAGAACTAGCGGGGACTTCCTTAACACCGGGGAGCTGTTTTTT.